This section outlines one T cell receptor beta chain sequence together with its context. This CDR3 spans 15 amino acids. V dropped 6 bases and J dropped 4; count of bases not matched to a gene: 9. CDR1 and CDR2 from the germline V gene are MGHDK and SYGVNS. MiXCR, run by TCRdb on the PCR reads, gives a single entry per CDR3 protein. Of fewer than 100,000 distinct CDR3 sequences listed, under 65% are singletons. The record originates from a study of CDR3 diversity in severe acne. The TCR comes from a male donor in good health, without acne. The V and J genes are TRBV25-1 and TRBJ1-5, with TRBD1 identical over 7 bases. The sample consisted of blood. CDR3 amino acids: CASSPQGGGNQPQHF. In DNA, the CDR3 is TGTGCCAGCAGCCCCCAGGGGGGGGGAAATCAGCCCCAGCATTTT. The entire variable domain, with the rest obtained from reference TRBV25-1 and TRBJ1-5, is as follows: EADIYQTPRYLVIGTGKKITLECSQTMGHDKMYWYQQDPGMELHLIHYSYGVNSTEKGDLSSESTVSRIRTEHFPLTLESARPSHTSQYLCASSPQGGGNQPQHFGDGTRLSIL.